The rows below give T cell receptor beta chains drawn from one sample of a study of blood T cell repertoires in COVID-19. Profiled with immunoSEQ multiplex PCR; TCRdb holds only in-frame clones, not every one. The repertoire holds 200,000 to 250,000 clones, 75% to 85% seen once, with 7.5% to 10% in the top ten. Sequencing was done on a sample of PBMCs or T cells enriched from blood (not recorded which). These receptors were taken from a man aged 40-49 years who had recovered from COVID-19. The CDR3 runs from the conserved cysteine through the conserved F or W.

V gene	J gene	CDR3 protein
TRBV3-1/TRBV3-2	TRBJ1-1	CASTSRYNRDTEAFF
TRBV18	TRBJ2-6	CASSHQGQQSSGANVLTF
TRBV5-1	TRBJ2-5	CASSLQRTSGQETQYF
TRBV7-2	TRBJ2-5	CASSESRVQETQYF
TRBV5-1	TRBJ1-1	CASILGYQAFF
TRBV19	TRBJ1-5	CASSIRQDRGRVSNQPQHF
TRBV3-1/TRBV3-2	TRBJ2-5	CASGTPGIQETQYF
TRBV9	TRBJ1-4	CASSVATGGGGEKLFF
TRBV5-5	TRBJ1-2	CASSPISWPFNGYTF
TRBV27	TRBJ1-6	CASSSSTRNSPLHF
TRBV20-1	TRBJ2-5	CSASRGSQETQYF
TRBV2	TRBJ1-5	CASSEQGDNQPQHF
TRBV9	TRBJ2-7	CASSVYRQGGEQYF
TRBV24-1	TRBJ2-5	CATSDFTATGEETQYF
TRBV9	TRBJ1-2	CASSPNPEVNYGYTF
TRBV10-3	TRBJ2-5	CAIRDGTLKETQYF
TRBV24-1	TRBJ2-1	CATSELPGLTDNEQFF
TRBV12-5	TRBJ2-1	CASGLTLATGNEQFF
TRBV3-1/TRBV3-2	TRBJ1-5	CASSQGGGQANRQPQHF
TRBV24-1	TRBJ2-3	CATSDPGVLTDTQYF
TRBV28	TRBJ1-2	CAIGTGYYGYTF
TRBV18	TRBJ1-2	CASSVQDYGYTF
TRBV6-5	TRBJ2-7	CASTRGYEQYF
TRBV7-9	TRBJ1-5	CASSPGTGNQPQHF
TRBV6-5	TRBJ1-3	CASSSGQGGSNTIYF
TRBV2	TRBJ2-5	CASSDWEETQYF
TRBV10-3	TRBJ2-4	CAISEPREGAKNIQYF
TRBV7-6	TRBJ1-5	CASSLSQGFNQPQHF
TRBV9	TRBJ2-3	CASSVVSGITDTQYF
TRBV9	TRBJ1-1	CASRQGDWDTEAFF
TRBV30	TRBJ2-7	CAWSRTEGDEQYF
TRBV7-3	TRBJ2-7	CASSSGLADLVSRF
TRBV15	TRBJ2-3	CATSRRQGVGTDTQYF
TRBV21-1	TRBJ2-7	CASSKENCSYEQYF
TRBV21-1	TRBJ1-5	CASRQLVHWHHQPQHF
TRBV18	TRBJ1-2	CASSPGLKTGGYTF
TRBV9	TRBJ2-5	CASSTNQGRQETQYF
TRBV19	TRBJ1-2	CASSPQQGIYGYTF
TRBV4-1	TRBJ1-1	CASSQEKFGREGFF
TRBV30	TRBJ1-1	CAWSVGTGNTEAFF
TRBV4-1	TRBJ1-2	CASSQDERQSLNYGYTF
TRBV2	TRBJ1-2	CASSEGGRTYGYTF
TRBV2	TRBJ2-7	CASEGDRAHEQYF
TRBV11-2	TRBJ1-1	CASSSPGGNMNTEAFF
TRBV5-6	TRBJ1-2	CASSLEGDRGKLRYGYTF
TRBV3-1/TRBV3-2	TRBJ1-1	CASSPRGTVNTEAFF
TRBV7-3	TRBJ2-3	CASSLRAGGFTDTQYF
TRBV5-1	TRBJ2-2	CASSPRTGTGSTGELFF
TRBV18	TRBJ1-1	CASSDRNVRNTEAFF
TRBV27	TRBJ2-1	CASSPSSGSSYNEQFF
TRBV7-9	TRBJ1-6	CASSLGTGGRSPLHF
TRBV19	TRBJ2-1	CASSPVGYQAPPFF
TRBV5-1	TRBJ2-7	CASSLVSGPYEQYF
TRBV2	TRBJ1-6	CATGTAYNSPLHF
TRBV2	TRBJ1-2	CASSESAGSHGYTF
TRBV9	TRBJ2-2	CASSAWGEANTGELFF
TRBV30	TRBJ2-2	CAWSGIAGGNPGELFF